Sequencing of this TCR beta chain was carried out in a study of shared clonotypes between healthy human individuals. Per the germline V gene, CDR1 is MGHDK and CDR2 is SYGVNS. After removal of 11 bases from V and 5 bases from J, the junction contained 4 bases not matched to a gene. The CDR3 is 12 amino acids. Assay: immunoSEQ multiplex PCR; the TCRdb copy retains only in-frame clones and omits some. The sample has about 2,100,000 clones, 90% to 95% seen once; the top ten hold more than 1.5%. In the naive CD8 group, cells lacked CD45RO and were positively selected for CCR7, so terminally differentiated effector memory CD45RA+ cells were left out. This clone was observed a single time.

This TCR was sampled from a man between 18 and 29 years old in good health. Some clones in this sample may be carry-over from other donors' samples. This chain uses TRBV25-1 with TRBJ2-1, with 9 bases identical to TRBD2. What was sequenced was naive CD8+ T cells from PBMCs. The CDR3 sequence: CASGLAHNEQFF. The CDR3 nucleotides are TGTGCCTCGGGACTAGCCCACAATGAGCAGTTCTTC.